Each of the 15 T cell receptor beta chains below was sequenced from the same sample in a study of OX40 agonist ivuxolimab in advanced cancers. Repertoires were generated with immunoSEQ multiplex PCR, while TCRdb's copy carries only in-frame clones and drops some. The data hold tens of thousands of clones, with roughly 90% observed a single time. This sample comprised CD4+ or CD8+ T cells sorted from blood, obtained in a trial of the OX40 agonist ivuxolimab. Source of these receptors: an adult with an advanced solid tumor such as melanoma, head and neck, liver or kidney cancer.

The table lists this clone with a few counts. The CDR3 sequence is CASSPGQGVSTDTQYF. The CDR3 DNA reads TGCGCCAGCAGTCCGGGACAGGGAGTGAGCACAGATACGCAGTATTTT. The gene calls are TRBV5-1 and TRBJ2-3, with 9 bases identical to TRBD1. CDR3 length: 16 amino acids. Unmatched junction bases numbered 7, after V lost 5 bases and J lost 0 bases. CDR1 is SGHRS and CDR2 is YFSETQ in the germline V gene. The full variable domain, completed using reference TRBV5-1 and TRBJ2-3, is KAGVTQTPRYLIKTRGQQVTLSCSPISGHRSVSWYQQTPGQGLQFLFEYFSETQRNKGNFPGRFSGRQFSNSRSEMNVSTLELGDSALYLCASSPGQGVSTDTQYFGPGTRLTVL.

This chain links TRBV19 with TRBJ1-1; perhaps TRBD1 as D (5 bases). The germline V and J ends were trimmed by 1 base and 2 bases, with 14 bases remaining between them. Per germline, CDR1 LNHDA and CDR2 SQIVND (reference sequence). There are 16 residues in the CDR3. CDR3 bases: TGTGCCAGTAGTATAGTCCACCGGGACTCCAACACTGAAGCTTTCTTT. Protein product: CASSIVHRDSNTEAFF. Supplemented by reference TRBV19 and TRBJ1-1, the full variable domain reads DGGITQSPKYLFRKEGQNVTLSCEQNLNHDAMYWYRQDPGQGLRLIYYSQIVNDFQKGDIAEGYSVSREKKESFPLTVTSAQKNPTAFYLCASSIVHRDSNTEAFFGQGTRLTVV.

This clone was detected once. The chain couples TRBV30 to TRBJ1-6, with D perhaps TRBD1 (5 bases). Trimming stripped 1 base from V and 5 bases from J, with 9 bases between. The CDR3 spans 14 residues. The germline CDR1 and CDR2 sequences are GTSNPN and SVGIG (reference sequence). CDR3 loop: CAWSAGVDNSPLHF. CDR3 nucleotide sequence: TGTGCCTGGAGTGCGGGGGTAGATAATTCACCCCTCCACTTT.

CDR3 DNA sequence: TGTGCCAGCAGGTCAGGGGCCTCTGGCACCATATATTTT. It encodes CASRSGASGTIYF. V gene TRBV6-5 combines with J gene TRBJ1-3; D is perhaps TRBD1 (6 bases). The CDR3 consists of 13 residues. Germline V lookup: CDR1 MNHEY, CDR2 SVGAGI. The V end lost 6 bases, the J end lost 9 bases, and 15 bases lay between the germline ends.

CDR3 nucleotide sequence: TGTGCCAGTAGTAGGATCAATGGTGAAGCTTTCTTT. Translating it yields CASSRINGEAFF. The rearrangement uses TRBV19 and TRBJ1-1, with D hard to call. The germline V gene encodes CDR1 LNHDA and CDR2 SQIVND (reference sequence). Trimming stripped 4 bases from V and 7 bases from J, with 10 bases between. The CDR3 extends over 12 amino acids.

A few counts support this clone. This rearrangement joins TRBV11-2 to TRBJ2-7; 14 bases are a match to TRBD2. The CDR3 runs 17 residues. From germline, CDR1 is SGHAT and CDR2 FQNNGV. Trimming at V came to 4 bases and at J to 2 bases, leaving 7 bases not matched to a gene. The chain's CDR3 is CASSSRTSGGLPYEQYF. In DNA form, the CDR3 reads TGTGCCAGCAGCTCCCGGACTAGCGGGGGGCTCCCCTACGAGCAGTACTTC.

This chain joins TRBV19 and TRBJ2-3, with TRBD2 matching 12 bases. Germline CDR1 LNHDA, CDR2 SQIVND (reference sequence). This CDR3 has 16 residues. J gave up 4 bases and V 3 bases, and 5 bases lay outside the gene matches. The CDR3 spells CASSIRLAGEADTQYF. DNA of the CDR3: TGTGCCAGTAGTATTAGACTAGCGGGAGAAGCAGATACGCAGTATTTT.

The chain has TRBV30 and TRBJ2-7, with D possibly matching TRBD2 (5 bases). Trimming pared 0 bases from V and 6 bases from J, leaving 15 bases between. This CDR3 spans 14 amino acids. Germline values: CDR1 GTSNPN, CDR2 SVGIG (reference sequence). CDR3 in amino acids: CAWSVVRASFEQYF. In DNA, the CDR3 is TGTGCCTGGAGTGTAGTGCGGGCTAGTTTCGAGCAGTACTTC.

This chain uses TRBV7-9 with TRBJ2-2; D is unresolved. V gave up 7 bases and J gave up 5 bases, with 23 bases separating them. Germline loops: CDR1 SEHNR, CDR2 FQNEAQ (reference sequence). The CDR3 consists of 17 residues. The CDR3 protein is CASTLTVVGVGTGELFF. CDR3 DNA sequence: TGTGCCAGCACCCTGACCGTCGTCGGCGTGGGGACCGGGGAGCTGTTTTTT.

The chain carries TRBV7-3 and TRBJ2-2, with D tentatively TRBD1 (5 bases). The germline CDR1 and CDR2 sequences are SGHTA and FQGTGA. This CDR3 spans 14 amino acids. The V end lost 3 bases, the J end lost 5 bases, and 10 bases lay between the germline ends. CDR3 nucleotide sequence: TGTGCCAGCAGCTTTAGGAAGGGGACCGGGGAGCTGTTTTTT. Translating gives CASSFRKGTGELFF. Using reference TRBV7-3 and TRBJ2-2 for the parts outside the CDR3, the full variable domain is GAGVSQTPSNKVTEKGKYVELRCDPISGHTALYWYRQSLGQGPEFLIYFQGTGAADDSGLPNDRFFAVRPEGSVSTLKIQRTERGDSAVYLCASSFRKGTGELFFGEGSRLTVL.

The V gene is TRBV18, the J gene TRBJ2-7, with no clear D. V lost 3 bases to trimming and J lost 0 bases, with 12 bases between them. This CDR3 spans 15 amino acids. CDR1 and CDR2 from the germline V gene are KGHSH and LQKENI. CDR3 sequence: CASSPSYSTSYEQYF. The CDR3 DNA is TGTGCCAGCTCACCTAGTTACTCTACCTCCTACGAGCAGTACTTC.

The genes are TRBV7-2 and TRBJ1-2; 7 bases are shared with TRBD1. The CDR3 consists of 15 residues. Germline V gives CDR1 SGHTA, CDR2 FQGNSA. With V trimmed by 6 bases and J by 3 bases, 10 bases remained unmatched. CDR3 in amino acids: CASRQVGGTDYGYTF. CDR3 nucleotide sequence: TGTGCCAGCAGACAAGTGGGAGGGACAGACTATGGCTACACCTTC.

The CDR3 here is CASQDSSYEQYF. The CDR3 DNA sequence: TGTGCCAGCCAGGACAGCTCCTACGAGCAGTACTTC. The V gene is TRBV6-6, the J gene TRBJ2-7, with D perhaps TRBD1 (6 bases). V was cut by 8 bases and J by 0 bases, with 8 bases left in between. The germline gives CDR1 MNHNY, CDR2 SVGAGI (reference sequence). The CDR3 consists of 12 residues.

This chain joins TRBV30 and TRBJ1-1; D possibly corresponds to TRBD1 (5 bases). From germline, CDR1 is GTSNPN and CDR2 SVGIG (reference sequence). Between the trimmed V and J ends, which lost 4 bases and 8 bases, there was a span of 14 bases. This CDR3 spans 12 amino acids. The CDR3 here is CAWILIRGEAFF. CDR3 sequence (DNA): TGTGCCTGGATCTTGATAAGGGGAGAAGCTTTCTTT.

V gene TRBV6-1 combines with J gene TRBJ2-7; maybe TRBD1 (5 bases). Looked up from germline, CDR1 is MNHNS and CDR2 is SASEGT. The CDR3 has 14 amino acids. Trimming left V 4 bases short and J 1 base short, with 11 bases between. The CDR3 is CASSGGPGSYEQYF. The CDR3, as DNA: TGTGCCAGCAGTGGGGGCCCCGGGTCCTACGAGCAGTACTTC.